Sequencing of this TCR beta chain was carried out in a study of blood T cell repertoires in COVID-19. Study as a whole: Spain, Italy and the United States supplied samples that represented acute and convalescent COVID-19. Sources were T cells, B-cell-depleted T cells, or PBMCs; the material itself was cDNA or gDNA.

Clones were read by immunoSEQ multiplex PCR, and TCRdb kept only the in-frame ones, dropping some. The sample carries 250,000 to 350,000 clones, roughly 83% recorded once. Seattle patients were enrolled while actively infected and followed longitudinally. The CDR3 covers 15 residues. Trimming took 7 bases from V and 8 from J; bases not matched to a gene: 11. The V gene's germline CDR1 is KGHDR and CDR2 SFDVKD. Sequenced: peripheral blood. This clonotype was sampled from a human donor with COVID-19, enrolled during active disease. The donor label of this sample is uncertain. The chain recombines TRBV24-1 with TRBJ2-1; TRBD2 aligns across 9 bases. The CDR3 DNA follows: TGTGCCACCAGCGAACATAGCGGGAGAGGGGATGAGCAGTTCTTC. Amino acid sequence: CATSEHSGRGDEQFF.